These T cell receptor beta chains were read from a single sample in a study of blood T cell repertoires in COVID-19. The protocol was immunoSEQ multiplex PCR, while the TCRdb copy is restricted to in-frame clones and leaves out a portion. The sample gives about 68,000 clones, approximately 90% of which show up once; 4.5% to 6% is in the top ten. The source material was peripheral blood. These receptors originate from a woman aged 60-70 years with active COVID-19. Each CDR3 is given without its conserved first and last residue.

V gene: TRBV29-1; CDR3 protein: SVLTRAETQY
V gene: TRBV11-2; CDR3 protein: ASSLHYQSYEQY
V gene: TRBV28; CDR3 protein: ASTLGQVPEAF
V gene: TRBV5-1; CDR3 protein: ASSPGQGAYGYT
V gene: TRBV29-1; CDR3 protein: SARTGGTGELF
V gene: TRBV5-1; CDR3 protein: ASSPRLGSDTQY
V gene: TRBV5-6; CDR3 protein: ASSSNRIPYEQY
V gene: TRBV19; CDR3 protein: ASSPTTNTEAF
V gene: TRBV5-1; CDR3 protein: ASSWGDTDTQY
V gene: TRBV11-1; CDR3 protein: ANTGGGLAELYEQY
V gene: TRBV9; CDR3 protein: ASSVGGTGFGDGYT
V gene: TRBV5-4; CDR3 protein: ASSPFGTNEKLF
V gene: TRBV10-2; CDR3 protein: ASSGLDRLAQY
V gene: TRBV10-2; CDR3 protein: ASSSLNRDEPQH
V gene: TRBV28; CDR3 protein: ASSPGTGPRSPLH
V gene: TRBV6-5; CDR3 protein: ASSPGVVGAGELF
V gene: TRBV6-5; CDR3 protein: ASSRVQGGQPQH
V gene: TRBV21-1; CDR3 protein: ASSNQQGTFWLWRRYGYT
V gene: TRBV27; CDR3 protein: ASSLGGAVQGYT
V gene: TRBV5-1; CDR3 protein: ASSFGARVTINEKLF
V gene: TRBV18; CDR3 protein: ASSPRANEKLF
V gene: TRBV15; CDR3 protein: ATSRVAADSYNEQF
V gene: TRBV15; CDR3 protein: ATSRTSRTGGEKLF
V gene: TRBV10-3; CDR3 protein: AISRLAGGSTDTQY
V gene: TRBV7-6; CDR3 protein: ASSQRPGFNTGELF
V gene: TRBV5-1; CDR3 protein: ASSQRPTSGSGDTQY
V gene: TRBV19; CDR3 protein: ASRVRGAGELF
V gene: TRBV6-5; CDR3 protein: ASTDRVKGYT
V gene: TRBV28; CDR3 protein: ASRESGRIHEQY
V gene: TRBV9; CDR3 protein: ASTPGGTSPLH
V gene: TRBV5-1; CDR3 protein: ASSLRRDSYNEQF
V gene: TRBV7-9; CDR3 protein: ASSPPTAGYGYT
V gene: TRBV18; CDR3 protein: ASSPPNFADTQY
V gene: TRBV7-8; CDR3 protein: ASSLAGGPLPYEQY
V gene: TRBV24-1; CDR3 protein: ATRETGPGEQF
V gene: TRBV3-1/TRBV3-2; CDR3 protein: ASSQTGTSGSMGETQY
V gene: TRBV30; CDR3 protein: AWTPKFSYQETQY
V gene: TRBV7-2; CDR3 protein: ASTRDRAGSGANVLT
V gene: TRBV3-1/TRBV3-2; CDR3 protein: ASSPGLGRLEQY
V gene: TRBV7-8; CDR3 protein: ASSLGQKGGAHSSYEQY
V gene: TRBV19; CDR3 protein: ASSPTGGGEQY